These T cell receptor beta chains were read from a single sample in a study of CD8+CD57+ T cells in acquired aplastic anemia. TCRdb reanalysed the reads using MiXCR and keeps one entry per CDR3 protein. The data show around 290,000 distinct CDR3 sequences, 50% to 65% seen once. Sequences were obtained from sorted CD4+, CD8+, or CD8+CD57+ T cells (not recorded which) from PBMCs. These receptors were collected from a human donor with aplastic anemia. Each CDR3 is given with its conserved first and last residue. The D gene is left open where the match is weak. A row's size may be missing; if present it is once, few, many or a size class.

clone size	V gene	J gene	D gene	CDR3 protein	CDR3 DNA
many	TRBV29-1	TRBJ2-7	-	CSAKESSYEQYF	TGCAGCGCCAAGGAGAGCTCCTACGAGCAGTACTTC
-	TRBV2	TRBJ2-5	-	CASSPGDSQETQYF	TGTGCCAGCAGTCCGGGGGACAGCCAAGAGACCCAGTACTTC
-	TRBV6-2/TRBV6-3	TRBJ2-7	-	CASSWGFKQYF	TGTGCCAGCAGTTGGGGTTTCAAGCAGTACTTC
-	TRBV20-1	TRBJ1-6	-	CSARTDYNSPLHF	TGCAGCGCCAGGACAGACTATAATTCACCCCTCCACTTT
once	TRBV7-8	TRBJ2-1	TRBD2	CASSPGTSGRVNEQFF	TGTGCCAGCAGTCCAGGGACTAGCGGGAGGGTTAATGAGCAGTTCTTC
once	TRBV7-8	TRBJ2-7	-	CASSHGGGSDEQYF	TGTGCCAGCAGCCACGGAGGGGGCTCAGACGAGCAGTACTTC
-	TRBV7-9	TRBJ1-5	-	CASSLVKGPSNQPQHF	TGTGCCAGCAGCTTAGTAAAAGGGCCTAGCAATCAGCCCCAGCATTTT
many	TRBV6-5	TRBJ2-5	TRBD2	CASSYSILAGGGGETQYF	TGTGCCAGCAGTTACTCGATACTAGCGGGAGGGGGTGGAGAGACCCAGTACTTC
many	TRBV5-8	TRBJ2-1	TRBD2	CASSRTSGRNNEQFF	TGTGCCAGCAGCCGGACTAGCGGCAGGAACAATGAGCAGTTCTTC
few	TRBV7-8	TRBJ1-1	TRBD1	CASSSGQGAYTEAFF	TGTGCCAGCAGCTCCGGACAGGGGGCGTACACTGAAGCTTTCTTT
once	TRBV5-1	TRBJ2-1	TRBD2	CASSPNSGGAYNEQFF	TGCGCCAGCAGCCCCAATAGCGGGGGGGCATACAATGAGCAGTTCTTC
-	TRBV7-3	TRBJ1-2	-	CASSQERDPFYGYTF	TGTGCCAGCAGCCAAGAGAGAGATCCTTTCTATGGCTACACCTTC
-	TRBV30	TRBJ2-3	TRBD2	CAWSLAGDTQYF	TGTGCCTGGAGTTTAGCGGGAGATACGCAGTATTTT
-	TRBV4-2	TRBJ2-7	-	CASSESLGRQANSYEQYF	TGTGCCAGCAGCGAATCCTTGGGGCGGCAGGCAAACTCCTACGAGCAGTACTTC
-	TRBV12-3/TRBV12-4	TRBJ2-7	TRBD1	CASRLLDRDEQYF	TGTGCCAGCAGACTCCTTGACAGGGACGAGCAGTACTTC
-	TRBV7-2	TRBJ2-3	-	CASSYSGGFTDTQYF	TGTGCCAGCAGCTACAGCGGAGGGTTCACAGATACGCAGTATTTT
many	TRBV12-3/TRBV12-4	TRBJ2-1	TRBD2	CASRGTGLAAYNEQFF	TGTGCCAGCAGGGGAACCGGACTAGCAGCTTACAATGAGCAGTTCTTC
-	TRBV29-1	TRBJ2-7	-	CSVLGGIPYEQYF	TGCAGCGTTCTAGGAGGGATCCCCTACGAGCAGTACTTC
-	TRBV24-1	TRBJ1-5	-	CATSEYKGQPQHF	TGTGCCACCAGTGAGTACAAGGGACAGCCCCAGCATTTT
-	TRBV15	TRBJ1-3	TRBD1	CATSRGPTGPSGNTIYF	TGTGCCACCAGCAGAGGTCCGACAGGGCCCTCTGGAAACACCATATATTTT
-	TRBV7-2	TRBJ2-7	-	CASSLGYSSYEQYF	TGTGCCAGCAGCTTAGGTTACTCCTCCTACGAGCAGTACTTC
-	TRBV29-1	TRBJ1-2	TRBD1	CSVGDQDRAYGYTF	TGCAGCGTTGGAGATCAAGACAGGGCCTATGGCTACACCTTC
-	TRBV7-2	TRBJ2-3	-	CASSSSWRRPTDTQYF	TGTGCCAGCAGCTCCTCGTGGAGGCGCCCTACAGATACGCAGTATTTT
-	TRBV9	TRBJ2-1	-	CASSVGRSGRHNEQFF	TGTGCCAGCAGCGTAGGAAGGTCAGGGAGACACAATGAGCAGTTCTTC
-	TRBV5-1	TRBJ2-1	TRBD1	CASSFQGASDEQFF	TGCGCCAGCAGCTTCCAGGGGGCTAGCGATGAGCAGTTCTTC
few	TRBV2	TRBJ2-7	-	CASRVGQGPYEQYF	TGTGCCAGCAGGGTAGGGCAGGGTCCCTACGAGCAGTACTTC
-	TRBV12-3/TRBV12-4	TRBJ2-1	-	CASRSEGKANNEQFF	TGTGCCAGCAGGTCTGAGGGAAAAGCGAACAATGAGCAGTTCTTC
many	TRBV19	TRBJ1-1	TRBD1	CASSIGSYRGGNTEAFF	TGTGCCAGTAGTATAGGCTCATACAGGGGTGGAAACACTGAAGCTTTCTTT
-	TRBV20-1	TRBJ2-7	-	CSAASGGWWEEQYF	TGCAGTGCTGCCTCCGGAGGCTGGTGGGAAGAGCAGTACTTC
-	TRBV5-1	TRBJ2-7	TRBD1	CASSLRQGPREQYF	TGCGCCAGCAGCTTGAGACAGGGACCCCGCGAGCAGTACTTC
-	TRBV10-3	TRBJ2-7	-	CAISERSGAYEQCF	TGTGCCATCAGTGAGAGGTCAGGGGCCTACGAGCAGTGCTTC
few	TRBV10-2	TRBJ1-6	-	CASSEQGNNSPLHF	TGCGCCAGCAGTGAACAGGGAAATAATTCACCCCTCCACTTT